Below are 14 T cell receptor beta chains sequenced from a single sample in a study of blood T cell repertoires in COVID-19. The assay was immunoSEQ multiplex PCR, and TCRdb's table has in-frame clones only and misses some. The sample lists more than 300,000 clones, roughly nine tenths seen once, with 4.5% to 7% in the top ten. Material for sequencing was PBMCs or T cells enriched from blood (not recorded which). The origin of the receptors is a woman in her thirties who had recovered from COVID-19.

The chain couples TRBV30 to TRBJ1-2; TRBD1 might be the D (5 bases). Trimming cost V 4 bases and J 4 bases, with 10 bases left between them. Germline assignment: CDR1 GTSNPN and CDR2 SVGIG (reference sequence). This CDR3 is 12 amino acids long. CDR3 in amino acids: CAWTPGGYGYTF. Here the CDR3 DNA reads TGTGCCTGGACCCCCGGGGGCTATGGCTACACCTTC.

This clone occurred once. This chain connects TRBV6-5 to TRBJ1-1; possible D gene TRBD1, 6 bases. The CDR3 runs 14 residues. Germline-derived CDR1 and CDR2 are MNHEY and SVGAGI. V lost 6 bases and J 1 base, leaving 12 bases between the germline ends. The CDR3 DNA reads as TGTGCCAGCAGGAACACAGGGAGGAACACTGAAGCTTTCTTT. This codes for CASRNTGRNTEAFF.

This chain connects TRBV18 to TRBJ1-1; D not resolved. The CDR3 has 14 amino acids. Germline CDR1 KGHSH, CDR2 LQKENI. V gave up 9 bases and J gave up 5 bases, with 19 bases separating them. CDR3 protein: CASSVGGAGTEAFF. CDR3 nucleotide sequence: TGTGCCAGTTCCGTGGGCGGCGCGGGGACTGAAGCTTTCTTT.

The chain carries TRBV5-5 and TRBJ2-7; 7 bases fit TRBD2. This CDR3 spans 15 amino acids. J was trimmed by 2 bases and V by 2 bases; bases with no gene match: 7. In germline, CDR1 is SGHKS, CDR2 YYEKEE (reference sequence). The CDR3 nucleotides read TGTGCCAGCAGCTTTCAAGCGGGGACGGCCTACGAGCAGTACTTC. Amino acid sequence: CASSFQAGTAYEQYF.

The V call is TRBV27, the J call TRBJ2-7; D call uncertain. Germline V gene lookup returns CDR1 MNHEY and CDR2 SMNVEV (reference sequence). Trimming left V 5 bases short and J 0 bases short, with 14 bases between. The length of the CDR3 is 15 residues. CDR3 coding DNA: TGTGCCAGCAGTCCCCGTGGGCAGAGCTCCTACGAGCAGTACTTC. The encoded protein is CASSPRGQSSYEQYF.

This chain's CDR3 is CASSITPQGSGGAEQFF. As DNA, the CDR3 is TGCGCCAGCAGCATAACCCCGCAGGGTAGCGGGGGAGCCGAGCAGTTCTTC. V and J are TRBV4-1 and TRBJ2-1, with 9 bases fitting TRBD2. J lost 10 bases, V lost 5 bases, and 18 bases had no gene match. CDR3 length: 17 residues. CDR1 MGHRA and CDR2 YSYEKL come from the germline V gene.

J is TRBJ2-5 and V is TRBV7-2; the D gene is possibly TRBD1 (5 bases). Germline V lookup: CDR1 SGHTA, CDR2 FQGNSA. This CDR3 is 15 amino acids long. The V end was cut by 1 base, the J end by 4 bases, with 13 bases between. This chain's CDR3 is CASSLEAGWAETQYF. DNA of the CDR3: TGTGCCAGCAGCTTAGAGGCAGGGTGGGCAGAGACCCAGTACTTC. Variable domain in full (rest from reference TRBV7-2 and TRBJ2-5): GAGVSQSPSNKVTEKGKDVELRCDPISGHTALYWYRQSLGQGLEFLIYFQGNSAPDKSGLPSDRFSAERTGGSVSTLTIQRTQQEDSAVYLCASSLEAGWAETQYFGPGTRLLVL.

The chain couples TRBV19 to TRBJ1-2; D is undetermined. Germline CDR1 reads LNHDA; CDR2 reads SQIVND (reference sequence). V was clipped by 6 bases and J by 4 bases, with 9 bases between them. CDR3 length equals 12 residues. The CDR3 loop is CASRILGYGYTF. CDR3 DNA: TGTGCCAGTAGGATCCTAGGCTATGGCTACACCTTC.

The rearrangement uses TRBV4-1 and TRBJ1-1; D gene uncertain. V lost 1 base and J lost 6, with 15 bases in between. The CDR3 runs 15 residues. The V gene's germline CDR1 is MGHRA and CDR2 YSYEKL. CDR3 region: CASSQVVGAGPEAFF. The CDR3 DNA sequence: TGCGCCAGCAGCCAAGTTGTGGGTGCAGGTCCTGAAGCTTTCTTT.

The chain employs TRBV19 and TRBJ1-2, with 10 positions matching TRBD1. Germline V gene sequence: CDR1 LNHDA, CDR2 SQIVND (reference sequence). V lost 5 bases and J lost 1; bases outside the gene matches: 7. The CDR3 consists of 16 residues. The CDR3 DNA reads as TGTGCCAGTAGTCCTAGGGACAGGGGCTTTAACTATGGCTACACCTTC. Translation gives CASSPRDRGFNYGYTF.

The V call is TRBV18, the J call TRBJ1-2; D perhaps matches TRBD1 (5 bases). The ends were cut back, 3 bases at V and 2 bases at J, with 10 bases in the middle. This CDR3 is 14 amino acids long. CDR1 and CDR2 from the germline V gene are KGHSH and LQKENI. The CDR3 loop is CASSPLGGNYGYTF. The DNA of the CDR3 is TGTGCCAGCTCACCGCTCGGGGGGAACTATGGCTACACCTTC. Variable domain in full (rest from reference TRBV18 and TRBJ1-2): NAGVMQNPRHLVRRRGQEARLRCSPMKGHSHVYWYRQLPEEGLKFMVYLQKENIIDESGMPKERFSAEFPKEGPSILRIQQVVRGDSAAYFCASSPLGGNYGYTFGSGTRLTVV.

The chain is built from TRBV29-1 and TRBJ2-5, with 10 positions matching TRBD2. The CDR3 spans 12 residues. Unmatched junction bases numbered 4, after V lost 7 bases and J lost 5 bases. Germline-derived CDR1 and CDR2 are SQVTM and ANQGSEA. The CDR3 DNA follows: TGCAGCGCCCAGCGGGGGGGGGAGACCCAGTACTTC. Its translation: CSAQRGGETQYF.

The J gene is TRBJ1-2, the V gene TRBV5-1; D is perhaps TRBD1 (6 bases). This CDR3 contains 13 residues. V was shortened by 4 bases and J by 6 bases, with 13 bases between the two germline ends. Germline lookup yields CDR1 SGHRS and CDR2 YFSETQ. CDR3 loop: CASSVGGFDGYTF. Here the CDR3 DNA reads TGCGCCAGCAGCGTAGGGGGTTTTGATGGCTACACCTTC.

This clone was found once. V usage is TRBV4-1 and J usage is TRBJ1-1; no reliable D call. Trimming pared 0 bases from V and 1 base from J, leaving 15 bases between. The germline CDR1 and CDR2 sequences are MGHRA and YSYEKL. This CDR3 is built from 17 residues. The CDR3 DNA reads as TGCGCCAGCAGCCAAGACCTACCGGGAGTGACGAACACTGAAGCTTTCTTT. Its translation: CASSQDLPGVTNTEAFF.